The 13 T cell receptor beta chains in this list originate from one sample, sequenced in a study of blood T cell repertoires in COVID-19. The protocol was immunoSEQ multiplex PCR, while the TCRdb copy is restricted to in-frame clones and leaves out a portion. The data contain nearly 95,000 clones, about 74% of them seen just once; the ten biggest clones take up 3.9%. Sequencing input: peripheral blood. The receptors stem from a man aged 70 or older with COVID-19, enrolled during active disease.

CDR3 protein: CASREEPRRTEAFF. The CDR3 DNA sequence: TGTGCCAGCAGGGAGGAGCCTCGGAGGACTGAAGCTTTCTTT. The chain carries TRBV28 and TRBJ1-1, with D uncertain. There are 14 residues in the CDR3. V shed 6 bases and J shed 5 bases, with 16 bases lying between them. Per germline, CDR1 MDHEN and CDR2 SYDVKM.

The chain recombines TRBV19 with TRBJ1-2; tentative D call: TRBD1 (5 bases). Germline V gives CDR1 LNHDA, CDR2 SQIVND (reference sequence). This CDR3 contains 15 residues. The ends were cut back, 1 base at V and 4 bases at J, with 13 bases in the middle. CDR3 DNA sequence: TGTGCCAGTAGTATAGTCGCAGGGATGGGCTATGGCTACACCTTC. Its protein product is CASSIVAGMGYGYTF.

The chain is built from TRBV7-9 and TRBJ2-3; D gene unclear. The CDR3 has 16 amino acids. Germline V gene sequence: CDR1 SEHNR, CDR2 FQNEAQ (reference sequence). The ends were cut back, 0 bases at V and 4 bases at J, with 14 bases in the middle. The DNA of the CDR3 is TGTGCCAGCAGCTTAGCGCTCTGGTACTCCCCAGATACGCAGTATTTT. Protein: CASSLALWYSPDTQYF.

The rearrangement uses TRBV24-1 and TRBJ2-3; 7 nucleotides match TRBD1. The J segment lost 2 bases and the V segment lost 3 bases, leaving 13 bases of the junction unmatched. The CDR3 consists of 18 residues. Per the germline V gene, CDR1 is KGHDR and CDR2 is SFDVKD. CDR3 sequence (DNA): TGTGCCACCAGTGATGCCAAGCGACAGGGCGACCACACAGATACGCAGTATTTT. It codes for CATSDAKRQGDHTDTQYF.

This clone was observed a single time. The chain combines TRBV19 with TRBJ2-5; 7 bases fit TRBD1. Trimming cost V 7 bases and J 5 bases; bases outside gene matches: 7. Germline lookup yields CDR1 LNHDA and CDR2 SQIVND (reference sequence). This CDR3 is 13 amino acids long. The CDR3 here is CASTSTGKETQYF. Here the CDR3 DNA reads TGTGCCAGTACCTCGACAGGGAAGGAGACCCAGTACTTC.

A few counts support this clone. The CDR3 protein is CASSLSSGRALNEQFF. The CDR3 DNA is TGTGCCAGCAGCTTGTCGAGCGGGAGAGCGTTAAATGAGCAGTTCTTC. The chain recombines TRBV5-5 with TRBJ2-1; TRBD2 matches at 8 bases. After removal of 1 base from V and 7 bases from J, the junction contained 10 bases not matched to a gene. Looked up from germline, CDR1 is SGHKS and CDR2 is YYEKEE (reference sequence). The CDR3 totals 16 residues.

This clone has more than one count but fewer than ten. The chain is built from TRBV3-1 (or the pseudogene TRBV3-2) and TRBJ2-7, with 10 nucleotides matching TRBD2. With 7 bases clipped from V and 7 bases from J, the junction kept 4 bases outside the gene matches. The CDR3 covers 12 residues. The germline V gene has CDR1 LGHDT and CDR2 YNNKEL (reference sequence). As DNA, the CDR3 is TGTGCCAGCATCCGAGCGGGGGGGGAGCAGTACTTC. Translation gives CASIRAGGEQYF.

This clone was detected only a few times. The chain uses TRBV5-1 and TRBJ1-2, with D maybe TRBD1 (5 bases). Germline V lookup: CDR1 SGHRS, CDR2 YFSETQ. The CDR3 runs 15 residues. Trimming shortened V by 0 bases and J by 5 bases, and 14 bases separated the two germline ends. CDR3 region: CASSLDPGKAYGYTF. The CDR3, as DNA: TGCGCCAGCAGCTTGGATCCAGGGAAGGCTTATGGCTACACCTTC.

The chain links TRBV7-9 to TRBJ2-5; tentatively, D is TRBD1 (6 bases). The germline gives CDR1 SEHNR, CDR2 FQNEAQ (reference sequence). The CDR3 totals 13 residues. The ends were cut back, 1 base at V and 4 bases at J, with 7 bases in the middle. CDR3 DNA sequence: TGTGCCAGCAGCTTAGGCAGGGGAGAGACCCAGTACTTC. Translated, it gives CASSLGRGETQYF.

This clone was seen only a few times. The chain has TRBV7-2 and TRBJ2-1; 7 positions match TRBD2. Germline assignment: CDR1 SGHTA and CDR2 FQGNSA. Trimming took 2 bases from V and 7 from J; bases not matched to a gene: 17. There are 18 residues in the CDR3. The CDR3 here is CASSLLPTSLKRENEQFF. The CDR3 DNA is TGTGCCAGCAGCTTACTCCCGACTAGCCTGAAAAGGGAGAATGAGCAGTTCTTC.

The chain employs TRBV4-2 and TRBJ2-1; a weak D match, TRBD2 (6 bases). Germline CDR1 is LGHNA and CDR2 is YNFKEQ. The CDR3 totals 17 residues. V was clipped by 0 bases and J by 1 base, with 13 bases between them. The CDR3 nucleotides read TGTGCCAGCAGCCAAGATTTGGGCGGGATTTCCTACAATGAGCAGTTCTTC. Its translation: CASSQDLGGISYNEQFF.

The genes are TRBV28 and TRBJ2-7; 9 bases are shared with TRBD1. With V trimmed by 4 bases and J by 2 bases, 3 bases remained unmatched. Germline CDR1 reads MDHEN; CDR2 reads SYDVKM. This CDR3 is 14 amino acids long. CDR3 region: CASSSGDRAYEQYF. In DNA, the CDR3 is TGTGCCAGCAGTTCAGGGGACAGGGCCTACGAGCAGTACTTC.

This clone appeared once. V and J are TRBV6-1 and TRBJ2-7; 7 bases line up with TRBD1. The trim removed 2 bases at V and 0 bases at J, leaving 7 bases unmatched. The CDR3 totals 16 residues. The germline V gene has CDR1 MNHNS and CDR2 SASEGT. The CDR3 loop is CASSELWGTDSYEQYF. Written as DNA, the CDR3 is TGTGCCAGCAGTGAACTCTGGGGGACAGACTCCTACGAGCAGTACTTC.